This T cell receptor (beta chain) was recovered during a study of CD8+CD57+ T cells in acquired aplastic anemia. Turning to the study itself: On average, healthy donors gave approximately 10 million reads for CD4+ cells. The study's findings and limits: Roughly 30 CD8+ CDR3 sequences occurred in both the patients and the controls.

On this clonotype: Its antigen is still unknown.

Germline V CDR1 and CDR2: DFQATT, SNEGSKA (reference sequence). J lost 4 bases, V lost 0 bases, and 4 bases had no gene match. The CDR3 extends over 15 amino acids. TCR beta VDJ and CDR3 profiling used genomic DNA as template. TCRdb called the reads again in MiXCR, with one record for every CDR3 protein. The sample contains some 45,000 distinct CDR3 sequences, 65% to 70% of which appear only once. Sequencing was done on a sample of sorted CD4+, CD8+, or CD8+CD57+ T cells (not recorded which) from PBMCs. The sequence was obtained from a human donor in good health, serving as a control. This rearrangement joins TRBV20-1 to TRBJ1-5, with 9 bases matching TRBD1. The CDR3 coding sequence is TGCAGTGCTAGAGAACAGGGGGCGGAAAATCAGCCCCAGCATTTT. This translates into CSAREQGAENQPQHF.